This is a list of T cell receptor beta chains from one sample in a study of T cell changes during pregnancy in multiple sclerosis. The table came from immunoSEQ multiplex PCR; TCRdb's copy has only in-frame clones and leaves some out. The sample carries tens of thousands of clones, roughly 89% recorded once. The source material was CD8+ T cells from peripheral blood mononuclear cells, sampled in the first trimester of pregnancy. The receptors here all came from a female donor with multiple sclerosis, enrolled in a pregnancy study. CDR3s include the opening cysteine and the closing phenylalanine or tryptophan. The D gene is left open where the match is weak. The listing skips clone size in some rows; elsewhere it reads once, few, many or a size class.

CDR3nt	CDR3aa	d_gene	abundance	v_gene	j_gene	len
TGTGCCAGCAGCTCTAGCGGGAACTACGAGCAGTACTTC	CASSSSGNYEQYF	TRBD2	-	TRBV7-9	TRBJ2-7	13
TGTGCCAGCAGTGCCCCACAGGGTGGCTACACCTTC	CASSAPQGGYTF	-	-	TRBV27	TRBJ1-2	12
TGTGCCAGCAGTGTGGGTCCAGGAGGCGAGCAGTACTTC	CASSVGPGGEQYF	-	-	TRBV27	TRBJ2-7	13
TGCGCCAGCAGCCAAGGTCCCAGCGACTATGGCTACACCTTC	CASSQGPSDYGYTF	-	-	TRBV4-3	TRBJ1-2	14
TGTGCCAGCAGTTACCCGGAGCCAGAAGCTTTCTTT	CASSYPEPEAFF	-	-	TRBV6-6	TRBJ1-1	12
TGTGCCAGCAGCTTCTCTGGGATCGGGGATGAGCAGTTCTTC	CASSFSGIGDEQFF	-	-	TRBV13	TRBJ2-1	14
TGTGCCAGCAGTGAAGGCGGAGCCAGCACAGATACGCAGTATTTT	CASSEGGASTDTQYF	-	-	TRBV2	TRBJ2-3	15
TGTGCCAGTAAACTCCGCGGGAGGGGGACAGATACGCAGTATTTT	CASKLRGRGTDTQYF	TRBD2	-	TRBV6-5	TRBJ2-3	15
TGTGCCAGCACGGGAGAGGTACATGAAAAACTGTTTTTT	CASTGEVHEKLFF	-	medium-sized	TRBV6-1	TRBJ1-4	13
TGTGCCAGCAGCTTGGGAGGGCGCGAGACCCAGTACTTC	CASSLGGRETQYF	TRBD2	-	TRBV7-9	TRBJ2-5	13
TGCAGCGTTGTGGGTGACAGGGAAATCAACGAGCAGTACTTC	CSVVGDREINEQYF	TRBD1	-	TRBV29-1	TRBJ2-7	14
TGCGCCAGCAGCTTGGATGGAGGGTACGAGCAGTACTTC	CASSLDGGYEQYF	-	-	TRBV5-1	TRBJ2-7	13
TGTGCCAGCAGCTTAGCGTACACAGATACGCAGTATTTT	CASSLAYTDTQYF	-	once	TRBV7-6	TRBJ2-3	13
TGTGCCAGTGGACAGGGGACGACAGATACGCAGTATTTT	CASGQGTTDTQYF	TRBD1	once	TRBV28	TRBJ2-3	13
TGTGCCAGCAGTGTCGGACAGAACTACGAGCAGTACTTC	CASSVGQNYEQYF	-	-	TRBV6-1	TRBJ2-7	13
TGTGCCAGCAGCGTCGACAGAAACTATGGCTACACCTTC	CASSVDRNYGYTF	-	-	TRBV2	TRBJ1-2	13
TGTGCCAGCAGCTTAAGTTCCAGTTACAATGAGCAGTTCTTC	CASSLSSSYNEQFF	-	-	TRBV13	TRBJ2-1	14
TGTGCCAGCAGCCTGAGCGGGGGGATGGCGGGGGAGCTGTTTTTT	CASSLSGGMAGELFF	TRBD2	-	TRBV7-9	TRBJ2-2	15
TGTGCCAGCAGCGGGGACATCTACTACGAGCAGTACTTC	CASSGDIYYEQYF	-	-	TRBV5-4	TRBJ2-7	13
TGCAGCGTTTCAAGTAGCGGGTTGTACGAGCAGTACTTC	CSVSSSGLYEQYF	TRBD2	-	TRBV29-1	TRBJ2-7	13
TGTGCCAGTATGTCCGGGAATGGCTACACCTTC	CASMSGNGYTF	-	-	TRBV19	TRBJ1-2	11
TGTGCCAGCAGCCAAGATAGGGGGGGTATATCCTACGAGCAGTACTTC	CASSQDRGGISYEQYF	-	-	TRBV4-2	TRBJ2-7	16
TGTGCCAGCCTTCCCGGGACAGGAGCTGTCGAGCAGTACTTC	CASLPGTGAVEQYF	TRBD1	few	TRBV28	TRBJ2-7	14
TGTGCCAGCAGTCTCAATCAGGGTTACGAAGCTTTCTTT	CASSLNQGYEAFF	-	-	TRBV27	TRBJ1-1	13
TGTGCCAGCAGTTTCGGACAGGGTGGGGCAGATACGCAGTATTTT	CASSFGQGGADTQYF	TRBD1	few	TRBV6-5	TRBJ2-3	15
TGTGCCAGCAGCTTAGCTCCAGCGCCAAATTCACCCCTCCACTTT	CASSLAPAPNSPLHF	-	-	TRBV7-9	TRBJ1-6	15
TGTGCCAGCAGTCCCACGGGACAGGGGGCTTTGGGCTACACCTTC	CASSPTGQGALGYTF	TRBD1	-	TRBV27	TRBJ1-2	15
TGTGCCAGCAGTACGATTTGGACAGTACACAATGAGCAGTTCTTC	CASSTIWTVHNEQFF	-	-	TRBV5-6	TRBJ2-1	15
TGTGCCAGCAGTGCGGGACAGGGATACGAGCAGTACTTC	CASSAGQGYEQYF	TRBD1	-	TRBV27	TRBJ2-7	13
TGTGCCAGCAGTCCACTAGCGGGGGGACCGGAGCAGTTCTTC	CASSPLAGGPEQFF	TRBD2	-	TRBV27	TRBJ2-1	14
TGTGCCAGCAGCCCCGGACAGGGGACAGTGGATGAGCAGTTCTTC	CASSPGQGTVDEQFF	TRBD1	-	TRBV7-9	TRBJ2-1	15
TGTGCCAGCAGCTCCTCGACAGGCCAAGAGACCCAGTACTTC	CASSSSTGQETQYF	-	-	TRBV7-9	TRBJ2-5	14
TGTGCCAGCAGTTCGGGGAGCACAGATACGCAGTATTTT	CASSSGSTDTQYF	-	-	TRBV27	TRBJ2-3	13
TGCAGTGCTGGAGACTATGAGCAGTTCTTC	CSAGDYEQFF	-	-	TRBV20-1	TRBJ2-1	10
TGTGCCAGCAGCGAGGCGGGGGTAGACGAGCAGTACTTC	CASSEAGVDEQYF	TRBD2	-	TRBV7-9	TRBJ2-7	13
TGTGCCAGCAGTTTATGGTCACAGGGAGCAGTCCACAATGAGCAGTTCTTC	CASSLWSQGAVHNEQFF	-	-	TRBV28	TRBJ2-1	17